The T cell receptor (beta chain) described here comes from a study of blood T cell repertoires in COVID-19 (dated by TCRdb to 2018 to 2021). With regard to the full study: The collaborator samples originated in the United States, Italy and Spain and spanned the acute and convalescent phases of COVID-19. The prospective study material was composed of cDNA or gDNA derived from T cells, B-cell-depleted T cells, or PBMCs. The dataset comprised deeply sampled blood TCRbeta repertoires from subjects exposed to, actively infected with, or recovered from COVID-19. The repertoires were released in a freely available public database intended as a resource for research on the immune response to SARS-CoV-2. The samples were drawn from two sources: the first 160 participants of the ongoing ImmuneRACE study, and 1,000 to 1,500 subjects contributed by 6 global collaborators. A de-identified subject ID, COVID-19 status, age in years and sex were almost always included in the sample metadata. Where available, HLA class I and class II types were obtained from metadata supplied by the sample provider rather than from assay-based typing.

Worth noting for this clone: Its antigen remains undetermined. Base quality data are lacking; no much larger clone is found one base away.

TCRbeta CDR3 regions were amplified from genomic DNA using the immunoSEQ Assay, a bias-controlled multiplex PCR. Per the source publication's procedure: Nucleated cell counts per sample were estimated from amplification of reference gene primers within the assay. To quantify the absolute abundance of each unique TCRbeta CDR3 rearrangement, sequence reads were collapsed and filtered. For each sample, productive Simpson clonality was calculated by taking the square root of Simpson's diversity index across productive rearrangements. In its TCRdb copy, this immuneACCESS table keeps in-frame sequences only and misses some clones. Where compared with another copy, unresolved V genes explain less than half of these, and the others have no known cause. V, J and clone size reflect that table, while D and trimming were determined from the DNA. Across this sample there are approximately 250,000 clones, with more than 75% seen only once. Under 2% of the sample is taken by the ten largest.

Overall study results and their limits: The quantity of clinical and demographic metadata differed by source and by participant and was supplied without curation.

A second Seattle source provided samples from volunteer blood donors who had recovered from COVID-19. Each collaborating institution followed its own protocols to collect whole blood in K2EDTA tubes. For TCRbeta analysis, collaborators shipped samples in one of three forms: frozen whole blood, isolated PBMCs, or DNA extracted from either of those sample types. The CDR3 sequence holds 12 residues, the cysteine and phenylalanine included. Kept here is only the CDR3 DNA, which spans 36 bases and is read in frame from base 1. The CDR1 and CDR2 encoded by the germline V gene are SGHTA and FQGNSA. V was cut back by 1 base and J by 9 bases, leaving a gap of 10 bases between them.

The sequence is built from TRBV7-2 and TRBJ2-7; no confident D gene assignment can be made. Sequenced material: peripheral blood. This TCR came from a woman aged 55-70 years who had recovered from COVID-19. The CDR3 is CASSLDGFGQYF. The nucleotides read TGTGCCAGCAGCTTAGACGGTTTCGGGCAGTACTTC.